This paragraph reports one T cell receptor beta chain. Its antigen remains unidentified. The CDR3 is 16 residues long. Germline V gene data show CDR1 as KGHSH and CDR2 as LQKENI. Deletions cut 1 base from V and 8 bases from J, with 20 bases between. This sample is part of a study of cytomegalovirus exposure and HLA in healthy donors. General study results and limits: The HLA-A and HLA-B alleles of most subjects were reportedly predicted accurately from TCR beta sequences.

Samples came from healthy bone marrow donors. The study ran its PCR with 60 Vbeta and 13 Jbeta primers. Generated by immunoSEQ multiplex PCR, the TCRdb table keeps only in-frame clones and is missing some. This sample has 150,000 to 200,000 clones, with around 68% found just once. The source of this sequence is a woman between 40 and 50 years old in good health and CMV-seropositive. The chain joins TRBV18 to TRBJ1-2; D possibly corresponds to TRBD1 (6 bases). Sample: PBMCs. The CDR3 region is CASSPHPGHPIGGYTF. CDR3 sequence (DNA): TGTGCCAGCTCACCACATCCGGGACACCCAATTGGCGGCTACACCTTC.